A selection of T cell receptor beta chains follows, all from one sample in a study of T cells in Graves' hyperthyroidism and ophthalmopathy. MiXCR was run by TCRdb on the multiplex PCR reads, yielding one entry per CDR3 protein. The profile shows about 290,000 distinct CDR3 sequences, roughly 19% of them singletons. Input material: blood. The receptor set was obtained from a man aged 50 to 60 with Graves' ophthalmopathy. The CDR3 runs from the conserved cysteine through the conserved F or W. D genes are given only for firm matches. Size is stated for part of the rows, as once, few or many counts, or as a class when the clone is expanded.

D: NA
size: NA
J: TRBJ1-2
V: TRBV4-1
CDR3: CASSQTRGNGYTF
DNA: TGCGCCAGCAGCCAAACAAGGGGGAATGGCTACACCTTC

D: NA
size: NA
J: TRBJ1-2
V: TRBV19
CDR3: CASSSPGSGGYTF
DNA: TGTGCCAGCTCCTCCCCAGGGTCGGGTGGCTACACCTTC

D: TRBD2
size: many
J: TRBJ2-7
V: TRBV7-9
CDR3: CASSPSGSSYEQYF
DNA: TGTGCCAGCAGCCCAAGCGGGAGCTCCTACGAGCAGTACTTC

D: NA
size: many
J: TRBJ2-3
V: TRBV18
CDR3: CASSPLRGVDTQYF
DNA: TGTGCCAGCTCACCACTAAGGGGCGTAGATACGCAGTATTTT

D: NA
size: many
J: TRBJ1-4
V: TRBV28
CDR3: CASSLKSWTVNEKLFF
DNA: TGTGCCAGCAGTTTAAAATCGTGGACAGTTAATGAAAAACTGTTTTTT

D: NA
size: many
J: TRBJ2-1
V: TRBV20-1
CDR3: CSASSSLPPHEQFF
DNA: TGCAGTGCTAGTTCCAGCCTCCCGCCCCATGAGCAGTTCTTC

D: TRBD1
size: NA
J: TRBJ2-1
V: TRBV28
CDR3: CASSLHGTGTYNEQFF
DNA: TGTGCCAGCAGTTTACACGGGACAGGGACCTACAATGAGCAGTTCTTC

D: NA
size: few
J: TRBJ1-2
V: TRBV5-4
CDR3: CASGLINYGYTF
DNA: TGTGCCAGTGGACTGATTAACTATGGCTACACCTTC

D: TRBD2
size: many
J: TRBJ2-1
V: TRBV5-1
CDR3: CASSWTSGIYNEQFF
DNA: TGCGCCAGCAGCTGGACTAGCGGGATATACAATGAGCAGTTCTTC

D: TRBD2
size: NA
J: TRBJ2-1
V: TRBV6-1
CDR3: CASRSASGNRNEQFF
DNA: TGTGCCAGCAGGTCGGCTAGCGGTAATCGGAATGAGCAGTTCTTC

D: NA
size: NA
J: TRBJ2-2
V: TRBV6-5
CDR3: CASSYEAFRGGELFF
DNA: TGTGCCAGCAGTTACGAGGCCTTCCGGGGCGGGGAGCTGTTTTTT

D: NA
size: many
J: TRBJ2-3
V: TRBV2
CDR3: CASSATGASTDTQYF
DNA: TGTGCCAGCAGTGCGACAGGCGCTAGCACAGATACGCAGTATTTT

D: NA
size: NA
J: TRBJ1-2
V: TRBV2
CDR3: CASSSGPRYGYTF
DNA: TGTGCCAGCAGCTCCGGGCCACGCTACGGCTACACCTTC

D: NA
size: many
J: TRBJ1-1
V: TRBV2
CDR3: CASSDTGNTEAFF
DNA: TGTGCCAGCAGTGATACGGGGAACACTGAAGCTTTCTTT

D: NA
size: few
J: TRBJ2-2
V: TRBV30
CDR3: CAWKDTNTGELFF
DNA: TGTGCCTGGAAGGACACTAACACCGGGGAGCTGTTTTTT

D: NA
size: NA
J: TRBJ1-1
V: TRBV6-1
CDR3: CASSAQGTEAFF
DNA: TGTGCCAGCAGTGCACAGGGTACTGAAGCTTTCTTT

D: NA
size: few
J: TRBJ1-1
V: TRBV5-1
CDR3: CASQDNDDTEAFF
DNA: TGCGCCAGCCAGGACAACGATGACACTGAAGCTTTCTTT

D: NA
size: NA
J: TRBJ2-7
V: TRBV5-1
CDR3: CASSSSVGHEQYF
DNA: TGCGCCAGCAGCTCCTCCGTGGGGCACGAGCAGTACTTC

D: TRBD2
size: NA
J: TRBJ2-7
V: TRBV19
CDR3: CASSGLAGLGEQYF
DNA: TGTGCCAGTAGCGGACTAGCGGGACTCGGCGAGCAGTACTTC

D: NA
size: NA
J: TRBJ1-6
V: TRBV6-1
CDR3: CASSEVRISPLHF
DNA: TGTGCCAGCAGTGAGGTCAGAATCTCACCCCTCCACTTT

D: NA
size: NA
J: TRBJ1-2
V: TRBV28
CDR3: CASADGVYGYTF
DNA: TGTGCCAGCGCCGATGGGGTCTATGGCTACACCTTC

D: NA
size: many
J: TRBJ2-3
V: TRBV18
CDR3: CASSPKFNTDTQYF
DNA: TGTGCCAGCTCACCAAAATTTAACACAGATACGCAGTATTTT

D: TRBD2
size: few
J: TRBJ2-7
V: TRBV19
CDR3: CASSNRREAPYEQYF
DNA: TGTGCCAGTAGTAACCGGCGGGAGGCCCCCTACGAGCAGTACTTC

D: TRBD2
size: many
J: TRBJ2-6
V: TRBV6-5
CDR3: CASSYRASGTNSGANVLTF
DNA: TGTGCCAGCAGTTACCGGGCTAGCGGGACTAACTCTGGGGCCAACGTCCTGACTTTC

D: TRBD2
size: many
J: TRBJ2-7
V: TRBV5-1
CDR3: CASSSALAGGIYEQYF
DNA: TGCGCCAGCAGCTCGGCACTAGCGGGAGGGATCTACGAGCAGTACTTC

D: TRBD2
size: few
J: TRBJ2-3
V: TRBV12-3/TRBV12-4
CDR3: CASSLGGMDADTQYF
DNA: TGTGCCAGCAGTTTGGGGGGGATGGACGCAGATACGCAGTATTTT

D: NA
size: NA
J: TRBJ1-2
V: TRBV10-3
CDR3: CAISESTGGEYGYTF
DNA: TGTGCCATCAGTGAGTCGACGGGGGGCGAATATGGCTACACCTTC

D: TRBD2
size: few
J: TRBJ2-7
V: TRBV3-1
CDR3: CASSQAGGWVPYEQYF
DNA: TGTGCCAGCAGCCAAGCGGGAGGATGGGTCCCCTACGAGCAGTACTTC

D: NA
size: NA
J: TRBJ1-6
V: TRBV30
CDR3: CAWSRDLGNSPLHF
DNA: TGTGCCTGGTCCCGGGACCTCGGGAATTCACCCCTCCACTTT

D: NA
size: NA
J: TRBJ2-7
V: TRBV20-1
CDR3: CSARSAGLGQYF
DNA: TGCAGTGCTAGGTCCGCGGGCCTGGGGCAGTACTTC

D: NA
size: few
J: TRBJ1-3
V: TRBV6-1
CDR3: CASSPATVSGNTIYF
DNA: TGTGCCAGCAGTCCCGCGACAGTCTCTGGAAACACCATATATTTT

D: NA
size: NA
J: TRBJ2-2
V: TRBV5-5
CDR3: CASSPRRGIVGELFF
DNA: TGTGCCAGCAGCCCTCGGCGGGGAATAGTCGGGGAGCTGTTTTTT

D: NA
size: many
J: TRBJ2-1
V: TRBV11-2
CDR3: CASSLETNNEQFF
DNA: TGTGCCAGCAGCTTAGAAACAAACAATGAGCAGTTCTTC

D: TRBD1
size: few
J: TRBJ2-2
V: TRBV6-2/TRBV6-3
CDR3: CASKPSGGGGGELFF
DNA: TGTGCCAGCAAACCCTCAGGGGGCGGTGGCGGGGAGCTGTTTTTT

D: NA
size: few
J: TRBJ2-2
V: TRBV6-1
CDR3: CASSANGGNTGELFF
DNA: TGTGCCAGCAGTGCCAATGGGGGGAACACCGGGGAGCTGTTTTTT

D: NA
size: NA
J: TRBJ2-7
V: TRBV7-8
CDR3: CASSSRIFYEQYF
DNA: TGTGCCAGCAGCTCTCGGATTTTCTACGAGCAGTACTTC

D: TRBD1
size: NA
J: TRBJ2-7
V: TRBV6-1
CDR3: CASSSQGAGTYEQYF
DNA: TGTGCCAGCAGTTCCCAGGGGGCTGGGACCTACGAGCAGTACTTC

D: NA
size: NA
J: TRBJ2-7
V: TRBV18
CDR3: CASSPPGGSYEQYF
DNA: TGTGCCAGCTCACCACCGGGGGGTTCCTACGAGCAGTACTTC

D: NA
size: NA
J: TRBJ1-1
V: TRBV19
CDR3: CASTFNRNTEAFF
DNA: TGTGCCAGTACATTTAACAGGAACACTGAAGCTTTCTTT

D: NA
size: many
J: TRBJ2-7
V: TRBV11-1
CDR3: CASSLAGLNYEQYF
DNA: TGTGCCAGCAGCTTAGCAGGACTGAACTACGAGCAGTACTTC

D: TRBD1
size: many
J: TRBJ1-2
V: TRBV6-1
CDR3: CASSEAIPGQGGGYTF
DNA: TGTGCCAGCAGTGAAGCGATTCCGGGACAGGGAGGGGGCTACACCTTC

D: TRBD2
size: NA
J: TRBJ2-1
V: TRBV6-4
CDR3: CASSPQRESYNEQFF
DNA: TGTGCCAGCAGTCCTCAGCGGGAGAGTTACAATGAGCAGTTCTTC

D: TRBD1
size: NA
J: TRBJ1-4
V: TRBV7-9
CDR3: CASSSGTGGSTNEKLFF
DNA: TGTGCCAGCAGCTCCGGGACAGGGGGGTCAACTAATGAAAAACTGTTTTTT

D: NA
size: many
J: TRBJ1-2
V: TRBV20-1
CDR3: CSARGGDYGYTF
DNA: TGCAGTGCTAGAGGAGGCGACTATGGCTACACCTTC

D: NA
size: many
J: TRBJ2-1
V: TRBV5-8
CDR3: CASSSGPAYNEQFF
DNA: TGTGCCAGCAGCTCCGGACCCGCTTACAATGAGCAGTTCTTC

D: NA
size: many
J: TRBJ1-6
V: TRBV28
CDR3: CASSGTDSPLHF
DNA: TGTGCCAGCAGTGGGACCGATTCACCCCTCCACTTT

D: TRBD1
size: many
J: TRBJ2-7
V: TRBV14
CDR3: CASSQIRAARRDREVYEQYF
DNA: TGTGCCAGCAGCCAAATCCGGGCGGCCAGACGGGACAGGGAAGTATACGAGCAGTACTTC

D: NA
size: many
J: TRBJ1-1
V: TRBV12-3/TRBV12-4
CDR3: CASTQMGAGRAFF
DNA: TGTGCCAGCACCCAGATGGGGGCAGGGCGAGCTTTCTTT

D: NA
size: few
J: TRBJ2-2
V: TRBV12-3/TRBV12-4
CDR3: CASSLIGAGELFF
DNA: TGTGCCAGCAGTTTGATTGGGGCCGGGGAGCTGTTTTTT

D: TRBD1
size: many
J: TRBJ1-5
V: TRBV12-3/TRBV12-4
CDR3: CASRQGYSNQPQHF
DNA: TGTGCCAGCAGACAGGGGTATAGCAATCAGCCCCAGCATTTT

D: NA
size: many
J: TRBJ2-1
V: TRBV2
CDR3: CASMTSSYNEQFF
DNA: TGTGCCAGCATGACTAGCTCCTACAATGAGCAGTTCTTC

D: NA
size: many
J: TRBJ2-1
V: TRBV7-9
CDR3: CASSRDSLDEQFF
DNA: TGTGCCAGCAGCCGGGACTCCCTCGATGAGCAGTTCTTC

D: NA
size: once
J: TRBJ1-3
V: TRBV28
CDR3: CASSFGRVENTIYF
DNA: TGTGCCAGCAGTTTCGGCAGGGTCGAAAACACCATATATTTT

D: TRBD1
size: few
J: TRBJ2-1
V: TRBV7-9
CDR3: CASSFSNYRGTHNEQFF
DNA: TGTGCCAGCAGCTTCAGTAACTACAGGGGTACACACAATGAGCAGTTCTTC

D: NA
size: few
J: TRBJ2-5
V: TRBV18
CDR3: CASSLKRLVGVQETQYF
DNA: TGTGCCAGCTCACTTAAACGCCTGGTAGGAGTCCAAGAGACCCAGTACTTC

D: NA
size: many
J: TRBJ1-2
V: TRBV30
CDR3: CAWSGYGYTF
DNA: TGTGCCTGGAGTGGCTATGGCTACACCTTC

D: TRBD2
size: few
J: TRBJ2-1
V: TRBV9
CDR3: CASSVSGGANEQFF
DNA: TGTGCCAGCAGCGTTTCGGGAGGGGCCAATGAGCAGTTCTTC

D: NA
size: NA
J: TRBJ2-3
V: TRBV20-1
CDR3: CSAVQGGKDTQYF
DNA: TGCAGTGCAGTACAGGGAGGGAAAGATACGCAGTATTTT

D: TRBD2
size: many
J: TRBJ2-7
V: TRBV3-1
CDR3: CASSQAPGLAYEQYF
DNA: TGTGCCAGCAGCCAAGCTCCGGGACTAGCTTACGAGCAGTACTTC